There are a few counts of the clone carrying this T cell receptor (beta chain). No antigen is known for it. These data originate in a study of T cell repertoires in cytomegalovirus infection. Study at large: Shared public TCR beta signatures pointed to both CMV infection and a matching HLA type.

Using its own MiXCR run on the reads, TCRdb lists one record per CDR3 protein. The sample holds 800,000 to 950,000 distinct CDR3 sequences, approximately 32% seen once. Whole-study findings and limits: Predominance within the ex vivo response was attributable to HLA-C-restricted CMV-specific TCR beta clonotypes.

Germline V gives CDR1 SGHVS, CDR2 FNYEAQ. This CDR3 region has 16 residues. V dropped 0 bases and J dropped 1 base, with 11 bases sitting between them. The sequence came from a human donor in good health (CMV status not recorded). Some clones in this sample may be carry-over from other donors' samples. The source material was cultured CD8+ T cells from PBMCs, sampled from culture after CMV antigen stimulation. The chain combines TRBV7-6 with TRBJ2-3; maybe TRBD2 (6 bases). DNA for the CDR3: TGTGCCAGCAGCTTAGCCCCAGCGGGTGGCACAGATACGCAGTATTTT. It is translated as CASSLAPAGGTDTQYF.